This T cell receptor beta chain stems from a study of OX40 agonist ivuxolimab in advanced cancers. In germline, CDR1 is MGHRA, CDR2 YSYEKL. The CDR3 totals 18 residues. The V end lost 5 bases, the J end lost 0 bases, and 19 bases lay between the germline ends. Libraries were prepared by immunoSEQ multiplex PCR; TCRdb keeps only in-frame clonotypes and omits some of them. The table shows about 75,000 clones, with roughly 85% occurring only once. J is TRBJ1-4 and V is TRBV4-1; D is unresolved. This TCR was sampled from an adult with an advanced solid tumor such as melanoma, head and neck, liver or kidney cancer. The sequenced sample was CD4+ or CD8+ T cells sorted from blood, obtained in a trial of the OX40 agonist ivuxolimab. The CDR3 sequence is CASSSRTGRGATNEKLFF. The CDR3, as DNA: TGCGCCAGCAGCTCCCGGACGGGTCGGGGTGCAACTAATGAAAAACTGTTTTTT.